This paragraph reports one TCR beta chain. Its antigen is as yet unknown. This sample stems from a study of T cell responses to AZD1222 COVID-19 vaccine. This table comes from immunoSEQ multiplex PCR, and its TCRdb copy is limited to in-frame clones, with some not included. The table shows 130,000 to 150,000 clones, with under 95% occurring only once. General observations from the study: A reported finding is that nearly half of spike-specific TCRs target unmutated variant regions.

V lost 0 bases and J lost 2, with 14 bases in between. The CDR3 extends over 17 amino acids. Per germline, CDR1 MNHNS and CDR2 SASEGT. The source is an adult who received the AZD1222 COVID-19 vaccine. This sample comprised peripheral blood, obtained 28 days after the second AZD1222 dose. This chain joins TRBV6-1 and TRBJ2-1, with no clear D. CDR3 coding DNA: TGTGCCAGCAGTGAAGCCCTTCGTCGGCAGACCTACAATGAGCAGTTCTTC. Protein sequence: CASSEALRRQTYNEQFF.